This T cell receptor beta chain was retrieved from a study of tumor-infiltrating lymphocytes in primary liver carcinoma. Study-wide points: Comparison of CD4+ and CD8+ repertoires was precluded by bulk unsorted samples.

Germline DNA was extracted alongside blood RNA, which was obtained from unsorted whole blood. Roughly 4 milliliters of peripheral blood were drawn preoperatively. CDR1 is SGHDN and CDR2 is FVKESK in the germline V gene. CDR3 length: 14 amino acids. Trimming stripped 1 base from V and 10 bases from J, with 13 bases between. Priming with a constant-region primer yielded TCR beta cDNA from about 500 ng total RNA. Slightly modified ARM-PCR with three nested multiplex PCR rounds yielded TCR beta libraries. Amplification in the first two PCR rounds was performed using TRBV1-TRBV30 forward primers and a C-beta reverse primer for roughly 10 cycles each. TCRdb analysed the multiplex PCR reads with MiXCR anew, one entry per CDR3 protein. The table has about 320,000 distinct CDR3 sequences, roughly two thirds seen once. For this clonotype: The target antigen is unknown. A much larger clone differs from this one at a single base, so this may be a read error.

The sequencing input was peripheral blood. The chain employs TRBV14 and TRBJ2-2; no reliable D call. The receptor was derived from a man between 40 and 49 years old with primary liver carcinoma and hepatitis B virus infection. This chain's CDR3 is CASSQVLAAVELFF. The CDR3 DNA reads TGTGCCAGCAGCCAAGTACTGGCGGCCGTGGAGCTGTTTTTT.